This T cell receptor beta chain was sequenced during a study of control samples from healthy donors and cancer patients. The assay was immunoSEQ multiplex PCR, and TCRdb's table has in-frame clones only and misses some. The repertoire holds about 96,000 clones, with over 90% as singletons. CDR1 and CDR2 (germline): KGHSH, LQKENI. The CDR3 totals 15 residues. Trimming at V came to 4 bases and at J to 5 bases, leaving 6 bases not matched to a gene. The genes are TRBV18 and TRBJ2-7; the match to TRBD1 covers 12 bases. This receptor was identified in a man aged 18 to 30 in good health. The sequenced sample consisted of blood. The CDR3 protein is CASSQGQGANDEQYF. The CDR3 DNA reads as TGTGCCAGCTCACAGGGACAGGGGGCGAACGACGAGCAGTACTTC.